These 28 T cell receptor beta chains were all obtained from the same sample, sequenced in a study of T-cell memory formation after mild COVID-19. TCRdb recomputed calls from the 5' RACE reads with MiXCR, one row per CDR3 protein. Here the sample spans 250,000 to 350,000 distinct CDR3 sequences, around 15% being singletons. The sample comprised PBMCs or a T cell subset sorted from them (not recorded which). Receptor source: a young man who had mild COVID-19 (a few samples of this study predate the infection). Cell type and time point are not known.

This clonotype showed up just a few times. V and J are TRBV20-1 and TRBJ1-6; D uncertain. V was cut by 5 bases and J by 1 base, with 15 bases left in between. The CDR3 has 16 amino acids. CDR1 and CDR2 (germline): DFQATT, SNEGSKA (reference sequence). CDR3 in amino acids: CSALTTPGSYNSPLHF. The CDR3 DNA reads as TGCAGTGCTCTGACGACTCCTGGATCCTATAATTCACCCCTCCACTTT.

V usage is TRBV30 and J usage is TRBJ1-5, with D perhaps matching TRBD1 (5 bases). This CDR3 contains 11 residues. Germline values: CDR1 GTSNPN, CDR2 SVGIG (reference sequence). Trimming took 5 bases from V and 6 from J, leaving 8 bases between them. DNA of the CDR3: TGTGCCTGGGGGGGGGGTCAGCCCCAGCATTTT. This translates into CAWGGGQPQHF.

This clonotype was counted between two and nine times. CDR3 loop: CASSRGTVKSYEQYF. DNA of the CDR3: TGTGCCAGCAGCCGCGGGACAGTTAAGTCGTACGAGCAGTACTTC. The rearrangement joins TRBV5-5 to TRBJ2-7, with D maybe TRBD1 (7 bases). This CDR3 has 15 amino acids. CDR1 and CDR2 from the germline V gene are SGHKS and YYEKEE (reference sequence). The V end was cut by 4 bases, the J end by 4 bases, with 18 bases between.

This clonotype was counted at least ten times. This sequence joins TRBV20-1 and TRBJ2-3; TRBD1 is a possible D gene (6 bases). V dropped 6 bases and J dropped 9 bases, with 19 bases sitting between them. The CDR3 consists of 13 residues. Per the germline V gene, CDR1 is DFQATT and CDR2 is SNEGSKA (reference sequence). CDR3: CSAPGHQHQTQYF. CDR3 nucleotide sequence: TGCAGTGCGCCGGGACACCAGCACCAGACGCAGTATTTT.

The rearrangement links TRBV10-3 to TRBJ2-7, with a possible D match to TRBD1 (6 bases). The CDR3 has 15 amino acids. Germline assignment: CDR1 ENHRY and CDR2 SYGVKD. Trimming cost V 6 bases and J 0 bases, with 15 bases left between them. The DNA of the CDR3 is TGTGCCATCAGGGACCCAACAGGGCGCTCCTACGAGCAGTACTTC. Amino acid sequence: CAIRDPTGRSYEQYF.

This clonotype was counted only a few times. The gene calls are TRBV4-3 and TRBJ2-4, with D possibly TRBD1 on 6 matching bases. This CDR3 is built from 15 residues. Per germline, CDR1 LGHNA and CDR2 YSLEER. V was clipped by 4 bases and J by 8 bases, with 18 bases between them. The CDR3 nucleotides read TGCGCCAGCAGCCGAGATTACAGGGTGGGGGACATTCAGTACTTC. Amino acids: CASSRDYRVGDIQYF.

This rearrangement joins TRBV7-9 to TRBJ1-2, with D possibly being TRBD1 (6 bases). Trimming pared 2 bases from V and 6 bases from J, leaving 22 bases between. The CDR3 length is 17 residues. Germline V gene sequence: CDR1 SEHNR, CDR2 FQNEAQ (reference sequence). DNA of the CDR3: TGTGCCAGCAGCTTATCTAACAGGGTCCCAGGGTTCGATGGCTACACCTTC. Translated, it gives CASSLSNRVPGFDGYTF. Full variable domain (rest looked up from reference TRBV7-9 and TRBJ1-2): DTGVSQNPRHKITKRGQNVTFRCDPISEHNRLYWYRQTLGQGPEFLTYFQNEAQLEKSRLLSDRFSAERPKGSFSTLEIQRTEQGDSAMYLCASSLSNRVPGFDGYTFGSGTRLTVV.

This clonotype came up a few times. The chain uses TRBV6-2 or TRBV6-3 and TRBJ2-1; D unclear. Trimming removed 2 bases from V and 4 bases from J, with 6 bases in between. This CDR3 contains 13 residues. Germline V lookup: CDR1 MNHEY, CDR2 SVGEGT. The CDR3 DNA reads TGTGCCAGCAGTTACGCCCTATACAATGAGCAGTTCTTC. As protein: CASSYALYNEQFF.

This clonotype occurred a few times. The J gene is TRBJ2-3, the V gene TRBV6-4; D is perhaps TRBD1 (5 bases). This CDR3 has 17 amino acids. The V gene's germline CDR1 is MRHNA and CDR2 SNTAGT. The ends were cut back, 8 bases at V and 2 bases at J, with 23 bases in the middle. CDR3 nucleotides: TGTGCCAGCCTTAGGGGCGGACCCGAATTAACCACAGATACGCAGTATTTT. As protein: CASLRGGPELTTDTQYF.

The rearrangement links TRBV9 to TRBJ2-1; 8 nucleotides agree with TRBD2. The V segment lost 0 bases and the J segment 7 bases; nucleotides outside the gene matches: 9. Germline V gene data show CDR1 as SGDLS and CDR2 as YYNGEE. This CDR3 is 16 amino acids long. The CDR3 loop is CASSVVPGGTGNEQFF. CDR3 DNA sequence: TGTGCCAGCAGCGTAGTTCCGGGGGGGACGGGTAATGAGCAGTTCTTC.

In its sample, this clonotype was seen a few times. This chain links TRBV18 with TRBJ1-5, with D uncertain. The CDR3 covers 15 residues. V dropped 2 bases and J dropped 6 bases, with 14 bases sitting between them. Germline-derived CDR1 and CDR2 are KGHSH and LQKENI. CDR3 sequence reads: CASSPVPLKGQPQHF. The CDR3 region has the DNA TGTGCCAGCTCACCAGTGCCCCTGAAAGGTCAGCCCCAGCATTTT.

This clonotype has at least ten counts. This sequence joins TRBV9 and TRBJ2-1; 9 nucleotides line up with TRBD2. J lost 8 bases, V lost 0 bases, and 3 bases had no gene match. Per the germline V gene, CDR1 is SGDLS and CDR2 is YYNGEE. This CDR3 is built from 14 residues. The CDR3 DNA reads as TGTGCCAGCAGCGTAGCCGGGACTAGCTATGAGCAGTTCTTC. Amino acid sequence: CASSVAGTSYEQFF.

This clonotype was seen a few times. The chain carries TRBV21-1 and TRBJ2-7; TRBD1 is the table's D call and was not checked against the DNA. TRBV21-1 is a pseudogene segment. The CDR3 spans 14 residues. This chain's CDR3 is CASSKGTRDYEQYV. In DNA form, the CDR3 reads TGTGCCAGCAGCAAGGGTACCAGGGACTACGAGCAGTACGTC.

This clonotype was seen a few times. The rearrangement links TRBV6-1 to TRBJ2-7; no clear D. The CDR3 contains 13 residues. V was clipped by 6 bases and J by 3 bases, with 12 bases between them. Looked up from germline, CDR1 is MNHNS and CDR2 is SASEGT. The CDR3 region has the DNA TGTGCCAGCAGGTCCCACACGGACTACGAGCAGTACTTC. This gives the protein CASRSHTDYEQYF.

In DNA form, the CDR3 reads TGTGCCAGCAGTTTAGTTCGTTCGGAGAGAGAAGCTTTCTTT. Translation gives CASSLVRSEREAFF. The rearrangement joins TRBV27 to TRBJ1-1, with D uncertain. The CDR3 contains 14 residues. V lost 2 bases to trimming and J lost 8 bases, with 15 bases between them. The germline gives CDR1 MNHEY, CDR2 SMNVEV (reference sequence).

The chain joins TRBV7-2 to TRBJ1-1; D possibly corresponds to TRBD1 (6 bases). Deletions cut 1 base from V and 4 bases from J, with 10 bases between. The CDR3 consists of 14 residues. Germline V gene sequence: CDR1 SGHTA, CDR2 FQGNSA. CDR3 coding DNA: TGTGCCAGCAGCTTAGATCTAGGGGGCACTGAAGCTTTCTTT. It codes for CASSLDLGGTEAFF.

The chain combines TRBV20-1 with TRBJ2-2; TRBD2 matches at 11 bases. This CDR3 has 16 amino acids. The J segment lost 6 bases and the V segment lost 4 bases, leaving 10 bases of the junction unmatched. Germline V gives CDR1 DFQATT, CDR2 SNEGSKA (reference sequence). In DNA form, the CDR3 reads TGCAGTGCTACCTTAGCGGGGGGGCCGGGACCCGGGGAGCTGTTTTTT. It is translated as CSATLAGGPGPGELFF.

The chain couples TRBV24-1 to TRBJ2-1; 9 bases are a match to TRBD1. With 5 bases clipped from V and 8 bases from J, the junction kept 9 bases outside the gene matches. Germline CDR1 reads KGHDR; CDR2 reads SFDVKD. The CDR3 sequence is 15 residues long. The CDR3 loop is CATSGEDRGWHEQFF. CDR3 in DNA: TGTGCCACCAGTGGGGAGGACAGGGGTTGGCATGAGCAGTTCTTC.

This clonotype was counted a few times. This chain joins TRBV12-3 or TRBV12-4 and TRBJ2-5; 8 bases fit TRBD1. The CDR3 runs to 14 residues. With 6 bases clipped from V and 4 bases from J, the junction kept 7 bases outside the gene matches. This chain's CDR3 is CASSPDRVRETQYF. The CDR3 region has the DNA TGTGCCAGCAGCCCGGACAGGGTTCGAGAGACCCAGTACTTC.

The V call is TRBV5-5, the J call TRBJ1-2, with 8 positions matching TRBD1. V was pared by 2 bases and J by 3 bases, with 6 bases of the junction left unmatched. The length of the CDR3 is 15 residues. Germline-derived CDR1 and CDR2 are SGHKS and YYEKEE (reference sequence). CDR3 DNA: TGTGCCAGCAGCTTAAACGGACAGGGCGACTATGGCTACACCTTC. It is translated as CASSLNGQGDYGYTF.

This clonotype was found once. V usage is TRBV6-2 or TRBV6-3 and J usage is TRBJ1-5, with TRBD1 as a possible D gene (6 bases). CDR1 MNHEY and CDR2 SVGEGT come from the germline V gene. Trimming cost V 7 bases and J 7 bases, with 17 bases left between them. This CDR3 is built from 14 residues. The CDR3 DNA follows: TGTGCCAGCACCCCGGGGGGCAGGTTGCAGCCCCAGCATTTT. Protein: CASTPGGRLQPQHF.

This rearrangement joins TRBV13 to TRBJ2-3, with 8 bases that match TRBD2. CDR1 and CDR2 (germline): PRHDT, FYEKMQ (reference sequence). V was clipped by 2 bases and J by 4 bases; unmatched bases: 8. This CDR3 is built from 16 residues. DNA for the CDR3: TGTGCCAGCAGCTTACCCGGGGGGGCCCACCCAGATACGCAGTATTTT. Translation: CASSLPGGAHPDTQYF.

The CDR3, as DNA: TGTGCCAGCAGCTTAGATCGGGTTACAGGAGGTGATTCACCCCTCCACTTT. It specifies CASSLDRVTGGDSPLHF. V and J are TRBV7-9 and TRBJ1-6; a weak D match, TRBD1 (5 bases). Trimming left V 1 base short and J 8 bases short, with 18 bases between. Germline CDR1 reads SEHNR; CDR2 reads FQNEAQ (reference sequence). CDR3 length: 17 residues. Looking up the rest from reference TRBV7-9 and TRBJ1-6 gives the full variable domain: DTGVSQNPRHKITKRGQNVTFRCDPISEHNRLYWYRQTLGQGPEFLTYFQNEAQLEKSRLLSDRFSAERPKGSFSTLEIQRTEQGDSAMYLCASSLDRVTGGDSPLHFGNGTRLTVT.

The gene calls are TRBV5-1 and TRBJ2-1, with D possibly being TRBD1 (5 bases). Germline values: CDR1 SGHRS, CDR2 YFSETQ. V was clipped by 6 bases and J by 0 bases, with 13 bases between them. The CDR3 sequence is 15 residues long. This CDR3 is CASMGSRGSYNEQFF. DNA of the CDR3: TGCGCCAGCATGGGTAGTAGGGGCTCCTACAATGAGCAGTTCTTC.

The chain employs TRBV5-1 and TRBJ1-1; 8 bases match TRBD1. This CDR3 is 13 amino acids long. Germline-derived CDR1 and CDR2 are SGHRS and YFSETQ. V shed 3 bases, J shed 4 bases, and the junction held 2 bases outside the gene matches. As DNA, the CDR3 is TGCGCCAGCAGCTATACAGGGGGCACTGAAGCTTTCTTT. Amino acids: CASSYTGGTEAFF. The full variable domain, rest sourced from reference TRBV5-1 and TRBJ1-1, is KAGVTQTPRYLIKTRGQQVTLSCSPISGHRSVSWYQQTPGQGLQFLFEYFSETQRNKGNFPGRFSGRQFSNSRSEMNVSTLELGDSALYLCASSYTGGTEAFFGQGTRLTVV.

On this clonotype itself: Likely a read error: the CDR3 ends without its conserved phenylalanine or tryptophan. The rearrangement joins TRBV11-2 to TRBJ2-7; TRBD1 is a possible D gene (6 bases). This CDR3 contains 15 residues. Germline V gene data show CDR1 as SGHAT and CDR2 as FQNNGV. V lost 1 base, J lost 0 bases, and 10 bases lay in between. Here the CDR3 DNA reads TGTGCCAGCAGCTTAGGGACAGCACTCTCCTACGAGCAGTACTTA. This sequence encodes CASSLGTALSYEQYL.

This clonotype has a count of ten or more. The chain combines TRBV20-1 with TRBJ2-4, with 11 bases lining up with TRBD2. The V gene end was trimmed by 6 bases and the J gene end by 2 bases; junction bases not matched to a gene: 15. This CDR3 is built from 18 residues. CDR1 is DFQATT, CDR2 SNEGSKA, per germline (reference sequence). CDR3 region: CSAASLAGGSGTKNIQYF. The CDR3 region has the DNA TGCAGTGCGGCATCTCTAGCGGGGGGAAGTGGGACCAAAAACATTCAGTACTTC.

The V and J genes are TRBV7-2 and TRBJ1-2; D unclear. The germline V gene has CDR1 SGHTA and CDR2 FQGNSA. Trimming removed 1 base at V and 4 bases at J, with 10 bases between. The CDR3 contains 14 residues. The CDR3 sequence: CASSLVPGSYGYTF. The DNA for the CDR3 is TGTGCCAGCAGCTTAGTTCCAGGCTCCTATGGCTACACCTTC.